Listed here are 2 T cell receptor beta chains from one sample, sequenced in a study of T cells after posttransplantation cyclophosphamide. The naive gate required viable CD3+CD4+ or CD3+CD8+ cells with CCR7+CD45RA+CD45RO-CD95-CD27+CD28+ phenotype. Sequencing used immunoSEQ multiplex PCR; TCRdb keeps in-frame clones, though not all of them. Of about 30,000 clones in the sample, roughly 90% were seen once. Sample: naive CD4+ T cells sorted from blood. The receptors shown here come from a man aged 30 to 45 in good health and a related stem cell transplant donor.

The chain joins TRBV11-2 to TRBJ2-2; 7 bases are a match to TRBD1. Germline V gives CDR1 SGHAT, CDR2 FQNNGV. V shed 5 bases, J shed 6 bases, and the junction held 6 bases outside the gene matches. This CDR3 comprises 14 residues. Written as DNA, the CDR3 is TGTGCCAGCAGCGTCACAGGGGTGCCCGGGGAGCTGTTTTTT. Protein: CASSVTGVPGELFF.

This chain uses TRBV4-2 with TRBJ2-3, with 7 positions matching TRBD2. This CDR3 spans 15 amino acids. Germline V CDR1 and CDR2: LGHNA, YNFKEQ. Unmatched junction bases numbered 5, after V lost 0 bases and J lost 5 bases. The CDR3 loop is CASSQEGRDEDTQYF. CDR3 in DNA: TGTGCCAGCAGCCAAGAAGGGAGGGATGAAGATACGCAGTATTTT.